This T cell receptor (beta chain) was observed in a study of CD8+ T cells in alopecia areata. Study-wide findings and caveats: Relative to normal scalp, lesional scalp, especially alopecia totalis/universalis, showed higher clonality.

RNA extraction was followed by reverse transcription into cDNA, which acted as the sequencing template. Generated by immunoSEQ multiplex PCR, the TCRdb table keeps only in-frame clones and is missing some. The table shows some 130,000 clones, with about 57% occurring only once. The junction had 8 bases not matched to a gene; V was cut back by 4 bases and J by 3 bases. The germline CDR1 and CDR2 sequences are SGHRS and YFSETQ. The CDR3 extends over 16 amino acids. PBMCs, the starting material, were the source of sorted CD4+ and CD8+ T cells. For this clone: Its antigen is not known.

V and J are TRBV5-1 and TRBJ2-5; 11 positions agree with TRBD2. The source was CD4+ T cells sorted from blood, collected at week 0. This clonotype originated in a human donor with alopecia areata. For the CDR3, the DNA is TGCGCCAGCAGCGGAGAACTAGCGGGGGTAAAAGAGACCCAGTACTTC. Residues: CASSGELAGVKETQYF.